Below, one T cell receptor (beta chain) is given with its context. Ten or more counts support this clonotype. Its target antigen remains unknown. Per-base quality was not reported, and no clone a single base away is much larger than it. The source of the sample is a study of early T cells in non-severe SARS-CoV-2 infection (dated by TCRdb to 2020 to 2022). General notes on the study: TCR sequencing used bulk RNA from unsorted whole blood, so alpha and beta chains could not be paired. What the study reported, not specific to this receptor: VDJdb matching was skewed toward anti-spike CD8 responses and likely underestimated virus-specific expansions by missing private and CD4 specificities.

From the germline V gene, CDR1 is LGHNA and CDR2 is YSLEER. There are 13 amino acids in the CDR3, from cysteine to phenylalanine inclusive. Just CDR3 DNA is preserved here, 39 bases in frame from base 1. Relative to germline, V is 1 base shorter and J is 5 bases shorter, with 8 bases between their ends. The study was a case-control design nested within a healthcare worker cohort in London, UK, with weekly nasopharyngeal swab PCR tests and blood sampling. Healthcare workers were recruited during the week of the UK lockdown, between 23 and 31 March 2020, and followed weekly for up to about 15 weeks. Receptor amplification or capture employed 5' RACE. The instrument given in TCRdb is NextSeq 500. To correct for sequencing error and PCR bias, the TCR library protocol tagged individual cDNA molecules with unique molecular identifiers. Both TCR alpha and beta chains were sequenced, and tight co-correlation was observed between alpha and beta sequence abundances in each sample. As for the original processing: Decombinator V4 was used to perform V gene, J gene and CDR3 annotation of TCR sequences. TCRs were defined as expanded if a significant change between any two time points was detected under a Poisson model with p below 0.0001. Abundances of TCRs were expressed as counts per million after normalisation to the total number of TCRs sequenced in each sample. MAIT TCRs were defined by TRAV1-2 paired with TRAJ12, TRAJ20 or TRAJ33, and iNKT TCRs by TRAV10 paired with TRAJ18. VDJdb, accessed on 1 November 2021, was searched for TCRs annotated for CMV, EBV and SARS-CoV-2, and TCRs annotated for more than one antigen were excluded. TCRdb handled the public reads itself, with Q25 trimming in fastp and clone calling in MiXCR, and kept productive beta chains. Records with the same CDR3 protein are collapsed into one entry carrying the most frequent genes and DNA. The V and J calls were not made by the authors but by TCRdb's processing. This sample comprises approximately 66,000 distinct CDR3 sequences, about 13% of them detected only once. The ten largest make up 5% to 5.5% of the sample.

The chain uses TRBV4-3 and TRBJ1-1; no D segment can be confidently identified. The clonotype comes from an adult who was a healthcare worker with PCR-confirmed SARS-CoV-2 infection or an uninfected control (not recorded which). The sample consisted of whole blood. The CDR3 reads CASSQGAGTEAFF. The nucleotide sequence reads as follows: TGCGCCAGCAGCCAAGGAGCGGGGACTGAAGCTTTCTTT.